This T cell receptor beta chain appears in the sequencing data of a study of shared clonotypes between healthy human individuals. TCRdb's table, derived via immunoSEQ multiplex PCR, lists solely in-frame clones and lacks some. The sample holds approximately 320,000 clones, 80% to 90% seen once. Specimen: memory CD8+ T cells sorted from blood. Regarding subset: CD45RO+ cells pooled with CCR7-negative TemRA cells. This TCR was recovered from a man aged 18 to 30 in good health.

The CDR3 reads CASSPTGGVTDTQYF. In DNA, the CDR3 is TGTGCCAGCAGTCCCACGGGTGGGGTCACAGATACGCAGTATTTT. This chain uses TRBV6-5 with TRBJ2-3; D is undetermined. The length of the CDR3 is 15 residues. Germline V gene lookup returns CDR1 MNHEY and CDR2 SVGAGI. Trimming cost V 5 bases and J 2 bases, with 14 bases left between them.